This T cell receptor beta chain originates from a study of T cells in women clearing cervical HPV infection. To note about this clone: A junction boundary mismatches the germline segment, possibly from a read error.

Assay: immunoSEQ multiplex PCR; the TCRdb copy retains only in-frame clones and omits some. The sample table includes about 39,000 clones. The receptor's source is a woman aged 18 to 75 with a cervical HPV16 infection that either progressed to CIN3+ or cleared (not recorded which). The sequenced sample consisted of blood buffy coat.

The CDR3 DNA, read in part, is TGCGCCAGCAGCCAAGTACGGACCGGGGAG. The encoded protein is CASSQVRTGE. The whole CDR3 protein reads CASSQVRTGELFF. The chain recombines TRBV4-2 with TRBJ2-2; D uncertain. The CDR3 extends 3 residues past the end of the read, so its final part is completed from the germline J gene. CDR1 is LGHNA, CDR2 YNFKEQ, per germline. CDR3 size: 13 residues.